The 24 T cell receptor beta chains below all came from one sample that was sequenced in a study of blood T cell repertoires in COVID-19 (TCRdb year 2020). The library was built by means of the immunoSEQ multiplex PCR assay. Not all clones reach the TCRdb copy of this immuneACCESS table, which keeps in-frame sequences only. Checked studies attribute under half of the gap to unresolved V genes and leave the rest unexplained. The sample data list roughly 250,000 clones, and 80% to 90% of these were observed just once. The top ten clones comprise around 3.1% of the sample. The sequenced material came from PBMCs or T cells enriched from blood (not recorded which). The source is a woman in her 40s who had been exposed to COVID-19.

V usage is TRBV9 and J usage is TRBJ2-3, with 14 bases lining up with TRBD2. The CDR3 contains 17 residues. Per the germline V gene, CDR1 is SGDLS and CDR2 is YYNGEE. Unmatched junction bases numbered 4, after V lost 3 bases and J lost 1 base. The CDR3 coding sequence is TGTGCCAGCAGCGGCGGACTAGCGGGGGGCGGCACAGATACGCAGTATTTT. Amino acid sequence: CASSGGLAGGGTDTQYF.

This clone was found once. The rearrangement joins TRBV6-5 to TRBJ1-6, with D tentatively TRBD1 (5 bases). CDR1 MNHEY and CDR2 SVGAGI come from the germline V gene. This CDR3 spans 14 amino acids. V was clipped by 7 bases and J by 10 bases, with 17 bases between them. Written as DNA, the CDR3 is TGTGCCAGCAACTCGGGATTCGGGGGATCACCCCTCCACTTT. Protein sequence: CASNSGFGGSPLHF.

This clone was recorded only once. The CDR3, as DNA: TGTGCCATCAGTGAGTCTCGCGGCGAGCAGTACGTC. Encoded protein: CAISESRGEQYV. The chain couples TRBV10-3 to TRBJ2-7; D uncertain. Germline CDR1 ENHRY, CDR2 SYGVKD. The CDR3 is 12 amino acids. Trimming left V 0 bases short and J 6 bases short, with 6 bases between.

V and J are TRBV24-1 and TRBJ1-2; 9 bases map to TRBD1. Germline assignment: CDR1 KGHDR and CDR2 SFDVKD. V trimming: 4 bases; J trimming: 5 bases; junction bases outside the gene matches: 16. The CDR3 has 18 residues. CDR3: CATSEAGFTGGDKYGYTF. The CDR3 nucleotides are TGTGCCACCAGTGAGGCCGGTTTTACAGGGGGCGATAAGTATGGCTACACCTTC.

This sequence joins TRBV6-2 or TRBV6-3 and TRBJ2-5, with D maybe TRBD1 (5 bases). The CDR3 consists of 15 residues. CDR1 and CDR2 from the germline V gene are MNHEY and SVGEGT. V lost 3 bases to trimming and J lost 1 base, with 12 bases between them. For the CDR3, the DNA is TGTGCCAGCAGTTATCCAGGGAAGGGCCAAGAGACCCAGTACTTC. It yields the protein CASSYPGKGQETQYF.

The chain combines TRBV5-1 with TRBJ2-5, with TRBD1 matching over 9 bases. The V gene end was trimmed by 1 base and the J gene end by 5 bases; junction bases not matched to a gene: 15. Germline V gene sequence: CDR1 SGHRS, CDR2 YFSETQ. This CDR3 comprises 18 residues. The DNA of the CDR3 is TGCGCCAGCAGCTTGCCATCAATCCGGGACAGGGTCCCCGAGACCCAGTACTTC. Translating it yields CASSLPSIRDRVPETQYF.

The gene calls are TRBV6-6 and TRBJ2-5; D gene ambiguous. Germline CDR1 reads MNHNY; CDR2 reads SVGAGI (reference sequence). Trimming took off 6 bases at V and 4 bases at J, with 12 bases between the two ends. The CDR3 length is 13 residues. CDR3 loop: CASSQVLRETQYF. The DNA for the CDR3 is TGTGCCAGCAGCCAGGTGTTGCGAGAGACCCAGTACTTC.

The V gene is TRBV6-5, the J gene TRBJ1-1; TRBD1 is a possible D gene (5 bases). Deletions cut 6 bases from V and 4 bases from J, with 12 bases between. The CDR3 has 13 residues. Germline CDR1 and CDR2: MNHEY and SVGAGI. The chain's CDR3 is CASSPGYATEAFF. CDR3 DNA sequence: TGTGCCAGCAGCCCAGGGTACGCCACTGAAGCTTTCTTT.

The CDR3 loop is CASSQQGLEQYF. Here the CDR3 DNA reads TGTGCCAGCAGTCAACAGGGGCTCGAGCAGTACTTC. The chain has TRBV5-4 and TRBJ2-7, with 7 nucleotides matching TRBD1. The germline gives CDR1 SGHNT, CDR2 YYREEE (reference sequence). After removal of 5 bases from V and 6 bases from J, the junction contained 5 bases not matched to a gene. CDR3 size: 12 residues.

The count of this clone is one. The chain links TRBV27 to TRBJ2-3; 8 bases are a match to TRBD2. This CDR3 has 18 residues. The germline V gene has CDR1 MNHEY and CDR2 SMNVEV (reference sequence). V trimming: 4 bases; J trimming: 1 base; junction bases outside the gene matches: 13. This chain's CDR3 is CASSWGTRPSPGTDTQYF. The CDR3 DNA is TGTGCCAGCAGTTGGGGGACTAGGCCGTCTCCGGGCACAGATACGCAGTATTTT.

V usage is TRBV7-2 and J usage is TRBJ2-1, with a possible D match to TRBD2 (5 bases). The CDR3 totals 13 residues. V lost 1 base and J 6 bases, leaving 7 bases between the germline ends. Germline V gives CDR1 SGHTA, CDR2 FQGNSA. DNA of the CDR3: TGTGCCAGCAGCTTAGTGGGAGTCAATGAGCAGTTCTTC. Translation: CASSLVGVNEQFF.

The sample holds a few counts of this clone. The chain couples TRBV7-2 to TRBJ1-1, with D possibly matching TRBD1 (6 bases). Between the trimmed V and J ends, which lost 4 bases and 6 bases, there was a span of 21 bases. The CDR3 has 16 amino acids. From germline, CDR1 is SGHTA and CDR2 FQGNSA. CDR3 DNA sequence: TGTGCCAGCAGCTCCTCTTTACAGGGAGGGATACCTGAAGCTTTCTTT. Its protein is CASSSSLQGGIPEAFF.

The chain employs TRBV6-2 or TRBV6-3 and TRBJ1-2; perhaps TRBD1 as D (5 bases). Trimming stripped 5 bases from V and 6 bases from J, with 7 bases between. Germline lookup yields CDR1 MNHEY and CDR2 SVGEGT. The CDR3 consists of 11 residues. The CDR3 here is CASSPGNGYTF. The CDR3 DNA follows: TGTGCCAGCAGTCCAGGGAATGGCTACACCTTC.

V is TRBV6-5 and J is TRBJ2-4, with TRBD2 as a possible D gene (6 bases). The CDR3 covers 14 residues. V was cut by 6 bases and J by 1 base, with 10 bases left in between. CDR1 and CDR2 (germline): MNHEY, SVGAGI. As DNA, the CDR3 is TGTGCCAGCAGCTCTAGCGTGGCCAAAAACATTCAGTACTTC. Translation gives CASSSSVAKNIQYF.

This chain connects TRBV4-3 to TRBJ2-3; 9 positions agree with TRBD2. Losses at the gene ends were 0 bases for V and 2 bases for J; bases not matched to a gene: 6. This CDR3 contains 17 residues. In germline, CDR1 is LGHNA, CDR2 YSLEER. The CDR3 is CASSQDWTSALTDTQYF. In DNA, the CDR3 is TGCGCCAGCAGCCAAGATTGGACTAGCGCCCTCACAGATACGCAGTATTTT.

The rearrangement links TRBV7-2 to TRBJ1-6; D unclear. CDR1 is SGHTA and CDR2 is FQGNSA in the germline V gene. The CDR3 length is 15 residues. The V and J ends lost 3 bases and 10 bases respectively, with 16 bases between them. The CDR3 sequence: CASSFADAGGSPLHF. The CDR3 DNA reads as TGTGCCAGCAGCTTCGCTGACGCCGGAGGCTCACCCCTCCACTTT. Based on the CDR3 plus reference TRBV7-2 and TRBJ1-6, the full variable domain is GAGVSQSPSNKVTEKGKDVELRCDPISGHTALYWYRQSLGQGLEFLIYFQGNSAPDKSGLPSDRFSAERTGGSVSTLTIQRTQQEDSAVYLCASSFADAGGSPLHFGNGTRLTVT.

The chain couples TRBV7-3 to TRBJ1-5; tentatively, D is TRBD1 (6 bases). Between the trimmed V and J ends, which lost 5 bases and 5 bases, there was a span of 10 bases. This CDR3 comprises 13 residues. Germline CDR1 SGHTA, CDR2 FQGTGA. The CDR3 DNA follows: TGTGCCAGCAGCACAGGACAGTATCAGCCCCAGCATTTT. Its protein product is CASSTGQYQPQHF.

The chain recombines TRBV4-3 with TRBJ2-5; 10 nucleotides line up with TRBD1. CDR3 length equals 16 residues. Germline V gene lookup returns CDR1 LGHNA and CDR2 YSLEER. V lost 1 base to trimming and J lost 4 bases; unmatched junction nucleotides: 6. CDR3 region: CASSQVDRGGGETQYF. The DNA for the CDR3 is TGCGCCAGCAGCCAAGTGGACAGGGGGGGTGGAGAGACCCAGTACTTC.

The J gene is TRBJ2-5, the V gene TRBV6-5; 8 bases map to TRBD1. CDR1 and CDR2 from the germline V gene are MNHEY and SVGAGI. V lost 4 bases and J lost 5; bases outside the gene matches: 0. The CDR3 has 12 residues. Written as DNA, the CDR3 is TGTGCCAGCAGTTGGGACAGGGAGACCCAGTACTTC. Translation gives CASSWDRETQYF.

The chain couples TRBV4-3 to TRBJ1-3; D ambiguous. Trimming cost V 1 base and J 0 bases, with 19 bases left between them. Germline lookup yields CDR1 LGHNA and CDR2 YSLEER. The CDR3 contains 19 residues. CDR3 sequence: CASSQVFRTALYSGNTIYF. The CDR3, as DNA: TGCGCCAGCAGCCAAGTATTTCGCACAGCCCTTTACTCTGGAAACACCATATATTTT.

The chain links TRBV28 to TRBJ1-3; D unresolved. Germline V CDR1 and CDR2: MDHEN, SYDVKM. This CDR3 region has 13 residues. CDR3 region: CASLGASGNTIYF. The CDR3 nucleotides read TGTGCGTCTCTAGGCGCTTCTGGAAACACCATATATTTT. Full variable domain (rest looked up from reference TRBV28 and TRBJ1-3): DVKVTQSSRYLVKRTGEKVFLECVQDMDHENMFWYRQDPGLGLRLIYFSYDVKMKEKGDIPEGYSVSREKKERFSLILESASTNQTSMYLCASLGASGNTIYFGEGSWLTVV.

The CDR3 DNA follows: TGCGCCAGCAGCCAAGATAAAGAAAAACTGTTTTTT. Protein sequence: CASSQDKEKLFF. The chain employs TRBV4-3 and TRBJ1-4; D is unresolved. In germline, CDR1 is LGHNA, CDR2 YSLEER. This CDR3 region has 12 residues. V lost 0 bases, J lost 8 bases, and 4 bases lay in between.

The genes are TRBV19 and TRBJ2-2, with 10 nucleotides matching TRBD2. CDR1 is LNHDA and CDR2 is SQIVND in the germline V gene (reference sequence). The length of the CDR3 is 16 residues. V lost 4 bases to trimming and J lost 1 base; unmatched junction nucleotides: 3. For the CDR3, the DNA is TGTGCCAGTAGTACCCGGACTAGCGGGAACACCGGGGAGCTGTTTTTT. Protein product: CASSTRTSGNTGELFF.

The chain employs TRBV4-1 and TRBJ1-5; D uncertain. V shed 5 bases and J shed 4 bases, with 18 bases lying between them. The CDR3 is 16 amino acids. The V gene's germline CDR1 is MGHRA and CDR2 YSYEKL. The CDR3 loop reads CASSSEVRAGNQPQHF. The DNA of the CDR3 is TGCGCCAGCAGCTCAGAGGTGAGGGCAGGAAATCAGCCCCAGCATTTT.